The present TCR beta chain was sequenced within a study of T cell responses to AZD1222 COVID-19 vaccine. The study's findings and limits: With dominance at 160-218 and 743-854, vaccine-associated CD4 TCRs spanned spike.

This CDR3 has 16 amino acids. Germline-derived CDR1 and CDR2 are SGHDT and YYEEEE. V was clipped by 1 base and J by 2 bases, with 12 bases between them. As concerns this clone: The antigen is not known.

Second-dose timings of about 4 or about 12 weeks were pooled. TCRdb's copy holds only in-frame clones and misses some; the assay was immunoSEQ multiplex PCR. The data contain about 130,000 clones, just under 95% of them singletons. Sequencing used peripheral blood, obtained 28 days after the second AZD1222 dose. The receptor comes from an adult who received the AZD1222 COVID-19 vaccine. The V and J genes are TRBV5-6 and TRBJ2-2; a possible D gene is TRBD2 (5 bases). CDR3: CASSLKIGRNTGELFF. CDR3 sequence (DNA): TGTGCCAGCAGCTTGAAAATAGGGAGAAACACCGGGGAGCTGTTTTTT.